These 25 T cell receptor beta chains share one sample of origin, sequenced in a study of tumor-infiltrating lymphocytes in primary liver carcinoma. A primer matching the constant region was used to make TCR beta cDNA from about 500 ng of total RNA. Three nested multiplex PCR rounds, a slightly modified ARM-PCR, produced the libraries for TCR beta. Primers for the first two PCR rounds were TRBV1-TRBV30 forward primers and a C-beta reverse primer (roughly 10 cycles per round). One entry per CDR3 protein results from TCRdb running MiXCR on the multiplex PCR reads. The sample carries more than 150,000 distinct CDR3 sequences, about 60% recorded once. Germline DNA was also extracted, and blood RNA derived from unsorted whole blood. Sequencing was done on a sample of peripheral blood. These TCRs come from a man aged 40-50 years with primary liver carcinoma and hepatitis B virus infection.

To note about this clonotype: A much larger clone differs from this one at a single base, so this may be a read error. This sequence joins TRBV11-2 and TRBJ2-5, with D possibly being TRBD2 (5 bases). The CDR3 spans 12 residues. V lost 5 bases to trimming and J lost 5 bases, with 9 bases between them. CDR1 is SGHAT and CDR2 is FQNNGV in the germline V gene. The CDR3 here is CASSGRVETQYF. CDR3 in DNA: TGTGCCAGCAGCGGGCGGGTGGAGACCCAGTACTTC.

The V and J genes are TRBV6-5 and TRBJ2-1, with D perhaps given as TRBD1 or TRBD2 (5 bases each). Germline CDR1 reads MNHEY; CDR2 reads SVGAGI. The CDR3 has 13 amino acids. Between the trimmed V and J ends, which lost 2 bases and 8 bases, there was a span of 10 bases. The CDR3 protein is CASSYRRGDEQFF. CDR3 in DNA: TGTGCCAGCAGTTACCGACGGGGCGATGAGCAGTTCTTC.

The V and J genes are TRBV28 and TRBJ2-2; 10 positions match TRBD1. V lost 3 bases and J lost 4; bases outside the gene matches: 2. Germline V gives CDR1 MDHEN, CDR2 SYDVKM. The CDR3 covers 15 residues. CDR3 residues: CASSFDRGPTGELFF. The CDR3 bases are TGTGCCAGCAGTTTTGACAGGGGGCCCACCGGGGAGCTGTTTTTT.

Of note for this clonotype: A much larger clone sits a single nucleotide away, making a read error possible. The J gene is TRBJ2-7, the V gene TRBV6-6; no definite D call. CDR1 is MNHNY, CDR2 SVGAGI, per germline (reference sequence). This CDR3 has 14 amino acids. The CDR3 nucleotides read TGTGCCAGCAGCCGACCTCCTCACGCCTACGAGCAGCACTTC. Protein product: CASSRPPHAYEQHF.

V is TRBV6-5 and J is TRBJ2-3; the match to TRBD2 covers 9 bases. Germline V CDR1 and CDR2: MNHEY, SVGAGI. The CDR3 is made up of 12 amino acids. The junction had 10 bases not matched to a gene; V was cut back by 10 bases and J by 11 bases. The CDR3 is CANSATSGKQYF. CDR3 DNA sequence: TGTGCCAACAGCGCGACTAGCGGTAAGCAGTATTTT.

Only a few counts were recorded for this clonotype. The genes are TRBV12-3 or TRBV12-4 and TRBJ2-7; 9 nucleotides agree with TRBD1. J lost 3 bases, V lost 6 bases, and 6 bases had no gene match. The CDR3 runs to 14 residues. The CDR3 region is CASSWTGVDYEQYF. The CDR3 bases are TGTGCCAGCAGCTGGACAGGGGTAGACTACGAGCAGTACTTC.

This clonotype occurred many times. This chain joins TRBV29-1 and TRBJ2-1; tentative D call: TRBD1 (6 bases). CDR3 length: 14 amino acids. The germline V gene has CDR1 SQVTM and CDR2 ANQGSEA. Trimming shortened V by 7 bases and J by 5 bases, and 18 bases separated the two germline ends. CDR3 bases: TGCAGCGCCTCAGGGGCCTCGGGCCACAATGAGCAGTTCTTC. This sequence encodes CSASGASGHNEQFF.

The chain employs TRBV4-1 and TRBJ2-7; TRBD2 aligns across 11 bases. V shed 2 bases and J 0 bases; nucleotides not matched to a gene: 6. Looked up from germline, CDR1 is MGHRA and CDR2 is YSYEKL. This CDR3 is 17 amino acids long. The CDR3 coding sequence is TGCGCCAGCAGCCAACGGCCTAGCGGGAGGTTCTCCTACGAGCAGTACTTC. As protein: CASSQRPSGRFSYEQYF.

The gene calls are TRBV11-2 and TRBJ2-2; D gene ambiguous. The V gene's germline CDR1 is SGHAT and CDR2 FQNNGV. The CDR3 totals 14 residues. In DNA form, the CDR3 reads TGTACCGGCAGCTTATCTAGTTTCACCGGGGAGCTGTTTTTT. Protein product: CTGSLSSFTGELFF.

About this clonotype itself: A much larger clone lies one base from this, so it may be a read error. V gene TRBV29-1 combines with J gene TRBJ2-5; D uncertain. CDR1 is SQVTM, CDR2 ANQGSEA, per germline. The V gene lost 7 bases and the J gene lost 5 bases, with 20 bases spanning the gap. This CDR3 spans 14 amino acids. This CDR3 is CSAHSDGSTETQYF. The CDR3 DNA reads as TGCAGCGCCCACTCGGACGGGTCTACCGAGACCCAGTACTTC.

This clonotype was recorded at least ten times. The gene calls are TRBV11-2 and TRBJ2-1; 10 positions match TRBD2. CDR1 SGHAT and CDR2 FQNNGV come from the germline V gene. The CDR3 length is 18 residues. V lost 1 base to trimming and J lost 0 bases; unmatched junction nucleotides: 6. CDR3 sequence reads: CASSLVRSGRGSYNEQFF. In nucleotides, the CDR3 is TGTGCCAGCAGCTTAGTACGAAGCGGGAGGGGCTCCTACAATGAGCAGTTCTTC.

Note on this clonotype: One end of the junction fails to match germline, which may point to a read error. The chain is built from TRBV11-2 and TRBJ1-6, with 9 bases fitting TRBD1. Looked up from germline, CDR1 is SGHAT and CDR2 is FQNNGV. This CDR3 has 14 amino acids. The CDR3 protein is CVSSLQGANSPPHF. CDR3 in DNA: TGTGTCAGCAGCTTACAGGGGGCGAATTCTCCCCCCCACTTT.

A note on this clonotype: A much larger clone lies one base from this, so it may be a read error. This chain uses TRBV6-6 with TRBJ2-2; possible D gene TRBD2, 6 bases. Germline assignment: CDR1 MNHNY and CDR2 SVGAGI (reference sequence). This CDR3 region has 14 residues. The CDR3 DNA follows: TGTGCCAGCAGTTCCGGACTACTTACCGGGAAGCTGTTTTTT. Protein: CASSSGLLTGKLFF.

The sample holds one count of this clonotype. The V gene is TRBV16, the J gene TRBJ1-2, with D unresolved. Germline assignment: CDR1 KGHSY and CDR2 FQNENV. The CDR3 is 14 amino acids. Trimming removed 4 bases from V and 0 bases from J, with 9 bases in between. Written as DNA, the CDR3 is TGTGCCAGCAGCCCCCGGGTGGCTAACTATGGCTACACCTTC. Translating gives CASSPRVANYGYTF.

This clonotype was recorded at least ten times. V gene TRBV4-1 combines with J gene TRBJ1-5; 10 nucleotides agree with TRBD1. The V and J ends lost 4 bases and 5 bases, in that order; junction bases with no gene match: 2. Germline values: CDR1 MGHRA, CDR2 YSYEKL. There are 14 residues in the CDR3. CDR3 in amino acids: CASSRGTGDQPQHF. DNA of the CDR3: TGCGCCAGCAGCCGGGGGACAGGGGATCAGCCCCAGCATTTT.

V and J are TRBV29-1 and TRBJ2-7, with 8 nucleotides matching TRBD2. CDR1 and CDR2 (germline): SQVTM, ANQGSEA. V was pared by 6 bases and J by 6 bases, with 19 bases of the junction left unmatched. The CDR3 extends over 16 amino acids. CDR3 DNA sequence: TGCAGCGTCATTCGGGGGGGGGTAGCGGGGAGCTGCGAGCAGTACTTC. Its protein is CSVIRGGVAGSCEQYF.

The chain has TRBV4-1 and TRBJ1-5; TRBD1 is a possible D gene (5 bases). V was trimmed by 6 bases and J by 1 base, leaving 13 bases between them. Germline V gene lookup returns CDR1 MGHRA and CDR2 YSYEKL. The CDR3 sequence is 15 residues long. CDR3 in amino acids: CASSPIEGSNQPQHF. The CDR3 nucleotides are TGCGCCAGCAGTCCCATAGAGGGGAGCAATCAGCCCCAGCATTTT.

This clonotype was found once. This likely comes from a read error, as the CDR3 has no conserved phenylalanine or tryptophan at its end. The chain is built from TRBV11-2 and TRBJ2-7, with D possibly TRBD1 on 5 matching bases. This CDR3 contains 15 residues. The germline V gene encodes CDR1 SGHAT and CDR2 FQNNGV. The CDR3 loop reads CASSSILRQSYDQYI. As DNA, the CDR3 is TGTGCCAGCAGCTCCATACTGAGACAGTCCTACGACCAGTACATC.

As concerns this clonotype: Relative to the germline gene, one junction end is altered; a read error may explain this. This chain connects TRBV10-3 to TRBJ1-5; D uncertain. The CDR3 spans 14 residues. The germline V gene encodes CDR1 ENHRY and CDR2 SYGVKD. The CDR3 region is CAVSEGPSNQPQHF. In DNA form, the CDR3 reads TGTGCCGTCAGTGAAGGGCCGAGCAATCAGCCCCAGCATTTT.

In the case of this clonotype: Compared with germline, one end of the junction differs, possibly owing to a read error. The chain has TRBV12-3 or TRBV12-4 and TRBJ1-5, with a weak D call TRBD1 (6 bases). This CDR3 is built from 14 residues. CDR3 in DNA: TGTGCCAACAGTTCGGGGGGCGAGTGGCAGCCCCAGCATTTT. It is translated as CANSSGGEWQPQHF.

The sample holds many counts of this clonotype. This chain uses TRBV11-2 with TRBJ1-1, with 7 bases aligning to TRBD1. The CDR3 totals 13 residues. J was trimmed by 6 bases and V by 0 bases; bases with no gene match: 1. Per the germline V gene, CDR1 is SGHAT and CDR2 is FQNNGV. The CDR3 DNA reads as TGTGCCAGCAGCTTAGACAGGGGGGCTGAAGCTTTCTTT. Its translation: CASSLDRGAEAFF.

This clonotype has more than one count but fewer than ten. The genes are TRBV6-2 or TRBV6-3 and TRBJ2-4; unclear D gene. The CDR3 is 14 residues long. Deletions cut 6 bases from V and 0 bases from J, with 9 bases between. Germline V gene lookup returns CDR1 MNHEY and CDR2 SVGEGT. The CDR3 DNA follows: TGTGCCAGCAGGGCCGGGCTAGCCAAAAACATTCAGTACTTC. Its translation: CASRAGLAKNIQYF.

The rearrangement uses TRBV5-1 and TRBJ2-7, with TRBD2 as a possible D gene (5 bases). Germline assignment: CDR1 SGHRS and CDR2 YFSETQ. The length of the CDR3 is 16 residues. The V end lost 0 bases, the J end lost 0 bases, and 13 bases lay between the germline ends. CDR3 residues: CASSLVAGLSSYEQYF. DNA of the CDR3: TGCGCCAGCAGCTTGGTGGCGGGCCTGAGCTCCTACGAGCAGTACTTC.

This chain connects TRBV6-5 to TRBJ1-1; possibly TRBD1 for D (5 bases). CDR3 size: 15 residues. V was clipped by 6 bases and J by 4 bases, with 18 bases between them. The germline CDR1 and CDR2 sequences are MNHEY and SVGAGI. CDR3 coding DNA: TGTGCCAGCAGGTTCCACCGTGGTAGGGGCACTGAAGCTTTCTTT. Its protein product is CASRFHRGRGTEAFF.

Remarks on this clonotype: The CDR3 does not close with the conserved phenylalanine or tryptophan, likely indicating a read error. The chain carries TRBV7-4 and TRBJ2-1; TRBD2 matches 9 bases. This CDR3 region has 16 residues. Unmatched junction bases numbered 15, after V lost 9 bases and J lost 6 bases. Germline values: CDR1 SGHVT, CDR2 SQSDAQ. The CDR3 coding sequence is TGTGCCAGTAGCACCCCGGGACTAGCCTTCCCCAATGAGCAGTTCTTG. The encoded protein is CASSTPGLAFPNEQFL.